These T cell receptor beta chains were read from a single sample in a study of shared clonotypes between healthy human individuals. Sequencing used immunoSEQ multiplex PCR; TCRdb keeps in-frame clones, though not all of them. This sample carries nearly 2 million clones, about 95% of them seen once, and the ten largest clones take roughly 1.2%. The sample taken for sequencing was naive CD8+ T cells sorted from blood. These receptors originate from a man in his late teens or twenties in good health. Each CDR3 is given with its conserved first and last residue. The order of the fields is V gene, J gene, clone size, D gene, CDR3 protein, CDR3 DNA. A D gene is named only where the DNA matches it firmly. Clone size is stated in some rows and not others, as once, few, many or a class when expanded.

TRBV7-9,TRBJ2-1,NA,NA,CASSFGSNEQFF,TGTGCCAGCAGCTTCGGGTCCAATGAGCAGTTCTTC
TRBV4-3,TRBJ1-1,NA,NA,CASSQDGETEAFF,TGCGCCAGCAGCCAAGACGGAGAAACTGAAGCTTTCTTT
TRBV10-2,TRBJ2-6,NA,TRBD1,CASSEGTGIVDVLTF,TGCGCCAGCAGTGAGGGGACAGGAATTGTGGACGTCCTGACTTTC
TRBV28,TRBJ1-1,NA,TRBD1,CASSFRGVWTEAFF,TGTGCCAGCAGTTTCAGGGGGGTATGGACTGAAGCTTTCTTT
TRBV2,TRBJ2-7,NA,TRBD1,CASKDRGVLEQYF,TGTGCCAGCAAAGACAGGGGGGTCTTAGAGCAGTACTTC
TRBV28,TRBJ1-5,NA,NA,CASSFRPNNQPQHF,TGTGCCAGCAGTTTCAGGCCGAATAATCAGCCCCAGCATTTT
TRBV6-6,TRBJ1-6,NA,NA,CATFRGSSYNSPLHF,TGTGCCACCTTCAGGGGTAGCTCCTATAATTCACCCCTCCACTTT
TRBV19,TRBJ2-3,NA,NA,CASSEDSLSTDTQYF,TGTGCCAGTAGCGAGGACAGCTTAAGCACAGATACGCAGTATTTT
TRBV6-1,TRBJ2-7,NA,TRBD1,CASSEQGASYEQYF,TGTGCCAGCAGTGAACAGGGGGCCTCCTACGAGCAGTACTTC
TRBV28,TRBJ2-5,NA,NA,CASSPQGRKETQYF,TGTGCCAGCAGTCCACAGGGGAGGAAAGAGACCCAGTACTTC
TRBV27,TRBJ1-3,NA,NA,CASSSRVSGNTIYF,TGTGCCAGCAGTTCAAGGGTTTCGGGAAACACCATATATTTT
TRBV7-9,TRBJ1-4,NA,NA,CASSLTGGTNEKLFF,TGTGCCAGCAGCCTCACGGGGGGTACTAATGAAAAACTGTTTTTT
TRBV29-1,TRBJ2-7,NA,TRBD1,CSVEDPGTGNRYEQYF,TGCAGCGTTGAAGATCCCGGGACAGGGAATCGATACGAGCAGTACTTC
TRBV7-9,TRBJ2-2,NA,TRBD1,CASSGRTGIGTGELFF,TGTGCCAGCAGCGGAAGGACAGGGATCGGCACCGGGGAGCTGTTTTTT
TRBV19,TRBJ2-7,NA,NA,CASSIGRSYEQYF,TGTGCCAGTAGTATCGGGCGTAGTTACGAGCAGTACTTC
TRBV7-9,TRBJ2-5,once,TRBD2,CASSQGLAGASQYF,TGTGCCAGCAGCCAAGGACTAGCGGGGGCTTCACAGTACTTC
TRBV4-1,TRBJ1-2,NA,NA,CASSQSYQAPYGYTF,TGCGCCAGCAGCCAATCATATCAGGCTCCCTATGGCTACACCTTC
TRBV9,TRBJ2-1,NA,TRBD2,CASSVASSGIHEQFF,TGTGCCAGCAGCGTAGCTAGTAGCGGGATCCATGAGCAGTTCTTC
TRBV4-1,TRBJ1-1,once,NA,CASSQVGGDEAFF,TGCGCCAGCAGCCAAGTAGGCGGGGATGAAGCTTTCTTT
TRBV6-1,TRBJ1-5,NA,NA,CASSEVLGVSTDYSNQPQHF,TGTGCCAGCAGTGAAGTTTTAGGAGTATCGACGGATTATAGCAATCAGCCCCAGCATTTT
TRBV7-2,TRBJ1-1,NA,NA,CASTRADTEAFF,TGTGCCAGCACAAGGGCCGACACTGAAGCTTTCTTT
TRBV30,TRBJ2-1,NA,TRBD1,CAWSVLGQGFDNEQFF,TGTGCCTGGAGTGTCCTGGGACAGGGGTTCGACAATGAGCAGTTCTTC
TRBV10-1,TRBJ1-3,NA,NA,CASSESDLRSGNTIYF,TGCGCCAGCAGTGAGTCGGACCTTCGCTCTGGAAACACCATATATTTT
TRBV19,TRBJ1-5,NA,NA,CASSITPYSNQPQHF,TGTGCCAGTAGTATAACACCATATAGCAATCAGCCCCAGCATTTT
TRBV15,TRBJ2-2,NA,NA,CATTGPTNTGELFF,TGTGCCACCACGGGACCGACGAACACCGGGGAGCTGTTTTTT
TRBV5-5,TRBJ2-7,NA,NA,CASSTDHGSYEQYF,TGTGCCAGCAGCACAGACCACGGCTCCTACGAGCAGTACTTC
TRBV5-6,TRBJ1-1,NA,NA,CASSLMEAEAFF,TGTGCCAGCAGCTTAATGGAGGCTGAAGCTTTCTTT
TRBV27,TRBJ2-1,once,TRBD2,CASSSASGRYEQFF,TGTGCCAGCAGTTCGGCTAGCGGGAGGTATGAGCAGTTCTTC
TRBV9,TRBJ2-5,once,TRBD2,CASSVGGGAGETQYF,TGTGCCAGCAGCGTAGGCGGGGGGGCCGGCGAGACCCAGTACTTC
TRBV21-1,TRBJ2-5,NA,NA,CASSKEAGQGGETQYF,TGTGCCAGCAGCAAAGAGGCCGGACAGGGGGGAGAGACCCAGTACTTC
TRBV6-7,TRBJ1-3,NA,NA,CASSYPSGQNGNTIYF,TGTGCCAGCAGTTACCCGTCAGGACAGAATGGAAACACCATATATTTT
TRBV7-8,TRBJ2-7,NA,TRBD1,CASRDRGSYEQYF,TGTGCCAGCAGGGACAGGGGATCCTACGAGCAGTACTTC
TRBV7-9,TRBJ1-3,NA,NA,CASGSWASGNTIYF,TGTGCCAGCGGTTCATGGGCCTCTGGAAACACCATATATTTT
TRBV7-9,TRBJ2-7,NA,NA,CASGLYEQYF,TGTGCCAGCGGCCTCTACGAGCAGTACTTC
TRBV5-4,TRBJ1-1,NA,TRBD1,CASSLQGASTEAFF,TGTGCCAGCAGCTTACAGGGGGCGAGCACTGAAGCTTTCTTT
TRBV5-8,TRBJ1-4,NA,NA,CASSGGLPEEAKLFF,TGTGCCAGCAGCGGAGGGTTGCCGGAGGAGGCAAAACTGTTTTTT
TRBV5-6,TRBJ2-2,NA,NA,CASSISTGELFF,TGTGCCAGCAGCATCAGCACCGGGGAGCTGTTTTTT
TRBV11-2,TRBJ2-7,NA,NA,CASSLNPRDVSSYEQYF,TGTGCCAGCAGCCTAAACCCCCGGGACGTTAGCTCCTACGAGCAGTACTTC
TRBV5-6,TRBJ2-3,once,TRBD2,CASSLGSGGPRDTQYF,TGTGCCAGCAGCTTGGGTAGCGGGGGCCCACGGGATACGCAGTATTTT
TRBV4-1,TRBJ2-7,NA,TRBD2,CASSQDLREGLYEQYF,TGCGCCAGCAGCCAAGATCTGCGGGAGGGCCTCTACGAGCAGTACTTC